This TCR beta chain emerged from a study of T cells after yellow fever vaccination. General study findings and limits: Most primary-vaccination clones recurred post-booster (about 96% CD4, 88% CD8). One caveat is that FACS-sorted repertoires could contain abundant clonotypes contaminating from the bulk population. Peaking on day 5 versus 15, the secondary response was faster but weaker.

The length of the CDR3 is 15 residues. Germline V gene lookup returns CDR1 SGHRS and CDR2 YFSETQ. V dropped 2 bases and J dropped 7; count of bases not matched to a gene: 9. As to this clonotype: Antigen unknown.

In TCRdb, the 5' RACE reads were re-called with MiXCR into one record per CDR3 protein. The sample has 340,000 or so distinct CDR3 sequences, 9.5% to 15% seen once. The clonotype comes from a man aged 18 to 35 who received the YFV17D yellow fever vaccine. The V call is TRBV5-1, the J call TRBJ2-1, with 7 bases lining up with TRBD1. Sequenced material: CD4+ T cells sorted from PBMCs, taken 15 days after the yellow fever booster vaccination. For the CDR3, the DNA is TGCGCCAGCAGCTTACTACAGGGGAATGGTAATGAGCAGTTCTTC. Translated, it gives CASSLLQGNGNEQFF.